These 30 T cell receptor beta chains originate from one sample sequenced in a study of identical twins. TCRdb recomputed calls from the 5' RACE reads with MiXCR, one row per CDR3 protein. In the table there are 400,000 to 500,000 distinct CDR3 sequences, over 11% of which are singletons. These data also featured in a second study, about yellow fever vaccine responses in identical twins.

The sample taken for sequencing was CD4+ T cells sorted from blood. All receptors derive from a woman between 18 and 29 years old in good health.

There are a few counts of this clonotype. The chain combines TRBV9 with TRBJ2-3; weak D call: TRBD2 (7 bases). Germline V gene sequence: CDR1 SGDLS, CDR2 YYNGEE. V lost 0 bases and J 1 base, leaving 12 bases between the germline ends. The CDR3 sequence is 16 residues long. CDR3 residues: CASSVGAGARTDTQYF. The CDR3 region has the DNA TGTGCCAGCAGCGTAGGCGCGGGGGCGCGCACAGATACGCAGTATTTT.

The CDR3 DNA follows: TGTGCCAGCAGCACGAGGACCAATTTAGATTCACCCCTCCACTTT. This translates into CASSTRTNLDSPLHF. This chain connects TRBV5-5 to TRBJ1-6, with D unclear. This CDR3 comprises 15 residues. Trimming removed 4 bases from V and 8 bases from J, with 16 bases in between. Germline CDR1 SGHKS, CDR2 YYEKEE (reference sequence). Complete variable domain (other parts from reference TRBV5-5 and TRBJ1-6): DAGVTQSPTHLIKTRGQQVTLRCSPISGHKSVSWYQQVLGQGPQFIFQYYEKEERGRGNFPDRFSARQFPNYSSELNVNALLLGDSALYLCASSTRTNLDSPLHFGNGTRLTVT.

V usage is TRBV11-1 and J usage is TRBJ2-3, with 10 bases that match TRBD1. Looked up from germline, CDR1 is SGHAT and CDR2 is FQDESV (reference sequence). Trimming removed 1 base from V and 2 bases from J; junction bases left unmatched: 6. The CDR3 sequence is 17 residues long. CDR3 DNA: TGTGCCAGCAGCTTAGGCGGACAGGGGGTATCCACAGATACGCAGTATTTT. This gives the protein CASSLGGQGVSTDTQYF.

The chain employs TRBV20-1 and TRBJ2-7; D uncertain. V lost 6 bases and J 0 bases, leaving 9 bases between the germline ends. The germline gives CDR1 DFQATT, CDR2 SNEGSKA (reference sequence). The CDR3 length is 12 residues. CDR3 nucleotide sequence: TGCAGTGCCAGCGACCGCTCCTACGAGCAGTACTTC. Its protein is CSASDRSYEQYF.

The rearrangement joins TRBV30 to TRBJ2-3; no reliable D call. CDR1 GTSNPN and CDR2 SVGIG come from the germline V gene (reference sequence). The V end lost 0 bases, the J end lost 7 bases, and 5 bases lay between the germline ends. The CDR3 length is 11 residues. The CDR3 DNA sequence: TGTGCCTGGAGTGTGGACCATACGCAGTATTTT. Protein product: CAWSVDHTQYF.

This clonotype appeared many times. The chain employs TRBV2 and TRBJ1-2, with TRBD1 as a possible D gene (6 bases). Trimming took off 2 bases at V and 2 bases at J, with 9 bases between the two ends. The CDR3 sequence is 14 residues long. CDR1 SNHLY and CDR2 FYNNEI come from the germline V gene. As DNA, the CDR3 is TGTGCCAGCAGTGAAAATACAGGGAACTATGGCTACACCTTC. Its translation is CASSENTGNYGYTF.

This clonotype was seen only a few times. This chain joins TRBV29-1 and TRBJ1-2, with 9 bases lining up with TRBD1. Per the germline V gene, CDR1 is SQVTM and CDR2 is ANQGSEA. V lost 4 bases and J lost 3; bases outside the gene matches: 6. The CDR3 loop spans 14 amino acids. The CDR3: CSVGWTGDYYGYTF. In DNA form, the CDR3 reads TGCAGCGTTGGGTGGACAGGGGACTACTATGGCTACACCTTC.

The sample holds many counts of this clonotype. The gene calls are TRBV27 and TRBJ2-3; TRBD2 aligns across 10 bases. Germline V gene sequence: CDR1 MNHEY, CDR2 SMNVEV (reference sequence). V lost 0 bases and J lost 5; bases outside the gene matches: 2. The CDR3 length is 15 residues. CDR3 in DNA: TGTGCCAGCAGTTTATCGAGCGGGGGGGGAGATACGCAGTATTTT. As protein: CASSLSSGGGDTQYF.

The rearrangement links TRBV28 to TRBJ2-7, with 8 bases matching TRBD2. From germline, CDR1 is MDHEN and CDR2 SYDVKM. The CDR3 is made up of 16 amino acids. The V gene end was trimmed by 2 bases and the J gene end by 6 bases; junction bases not matched to a gene: 12. CDR3 in amino acids: CASSLRAGGGVGEQYF. CDR3 nucleotide sequence: TGTGCCAGCAGTTTAAGGGCGGGAGGAGGTGTTGGCGAGCAGTACTTC.

This clonotype was seen more than once but under ten times. The rearrangement links TRBV15 to TRBJ2-7; maybe TRBD1 (7 bases). The CDR3 length is 14 residues. CDR1 LNHNV and CDR2 YYDKDF come from the germline V gene (reference sequence). V dropped 5 bases and J dropped 4 bases, with 15 bases sitting between them. In DNA form, the CDR3 reads TGTGCCACCAGCTTACGGACAGGAGGGTACGAGCAGTACTTC. Encoded protein: CATSLRTGGYEQYF.

This clonotype was picked up many times. The CDR3 sequence is CSARQPTEQYF. CDR3 nucleotides: TGCAGTGCTAGACAGCCCACCGAGCAGTACTTC. V and J are TRBV20-1 and TRBJ2-7; D remains ambiguous. V was clipped by 2 bases and J by 6 bases, with 8 bases between them. The CDR3 is 11 residues long. From germline, CDR1 is DFQATT and CDR2 SNEGSKA (reference sequence).

The chain carries TRBV27 and TRBJ2-1; D could derive from TRBD1 or TRBD2 (5 bases each). V was trimmed by 6 bases and J by 4 bases, leaving 16 bases between them. Germline loops: CDR1 MNHEY, CDR2 SMNVEV (reference sequence). The CDR3 loop spans 15 amino acids. The CDR3 here is CASSRDPEWYNEQFF. The CDR3 coding sequence is TGTGCCAGCAGCCGGGACCCGGAATGGTACAATGAGCAGTTCTTC.

This sequence joins TRBV6-2 or TRBV6-3 and TRBJ2-7, with a tentative D call TRBD2 (5 bases). Between the trimmed V and J ends, which lost 0 bases and 10 bases, there was a span of 10 bases. There are 12 residues in the CDR3. CDR1 and CDR2 (germline): MNHEY, SVGEGT. The DNA for the CDR3 is TGTGCCAGCAGTTACTCGGCTAGCTTCCAGTACTTC. It specifies CASSYSASFQYF.

A few counts support this clonotype. This rearrangement joins TRBV4-2 to TRBJ1-5; 8 nucleotides line up with TRBD1. The CDR3 sequence is 16 residues long. Germline CDR1 is LGHNA and CDR2 is YNFKEQ. With 0 bases clipped from V and 5 bases from J, the junction kept 6 bases outside the gene matches. The DNA for the CDR3 is TGTGCCAGCAGCCAAGATGAGGCAGGGGGCTATCAGCCCCAGCATTTT. Translated: CASSQDEAGGYQPQHF.

The sample holds a few counts of this clonotype. The chain combines TRBV28 with TRBJ1-5; D remains ambiguous. The CDR3 length is 12 residues. V was pared by 6 bases and J by 4 bases, with 7 bases between. The germline V gene has CDR1 MDHEN and CDR2 SYDVKM. The CDR3 loop is CASREVNQPQHF. The CDR3, as DNA: TGTGCCAGCAGGGAGGTGAATCAGCCCCAGCATTTT.

This sequence joins TRBV24-1 and TRBJ2-7; D may be TRBD1 (6 bases). Germline CDR1 KGHDR, CDR2 SFDVKD. Trimming took off 6 bases at V and 4 bases at J, with 12 bases between the two ends. The CDR3 is 13 amino acids. The CDR3 region has the DNA TGTGCCACCAGTAACGGACAGAGATACGAGCAGTACTTC. This gives the protein CATSNGQRYEQYF.

This clonotype was observed many times. The genes are TRBV20-1 and TRBJ1-5, with 8 positions matching TRBD1. V lost 6 bases to trimming and J lost 11 bases; unmatched junction nucleotides: 12. The CDR3 runs to 13 residues. Germline loops: CDR1 DFQATT, CDR2 SNEGSKA (reference sequence). The CDR3 is CSARIRTGLSQHF. CDR3 in DNA: TGCAGTGCGAGGATTAGGACAGGGTTATCCCAGCATTTT.

In its sample, this clonotype was seen a few times. The chain links TRBV11-2 to TRBJ2-1; TRBD2 matches at 8 bases. V shed 3 bases and J 4 bases; nucleotides not matched to a gene: 14. The germline V gene encodes CDR1 SGHAT and CDR2 FQNNGV. This CDR3 is built from 18 residues. The CDR3 nucleotides read TGTGCCAGCAGCTTCTCCGGGAGGGCCGGGGAAAAATACAATGAGCAGTTCTTC. This gives the protein CASSFSGRAGEKYNEQFF.

V is TRBV11-2 and J is TRBJ1-1; 9 bases agree with TRBD1. V shed 5 bases and J 1 base; nucleotides not matched to a gene: 8. Germline V lookup: CDR1 SGHAT, CDR2 FQNNGV. The CDR3 is made up of 16 amino acids. CDR3 DNA: TGTGCCAGCAGCCCACAGGGGGCAGGTCGGAACACTGAAGCTTTCTTT. Translation: CASSPQGAGRNTEAFF.

This clonotype has a handful of counts. This sequence joins TRBV5-1 and TRBJ2-5; D is ambiguous. This CDR3 region has 13 residues. The germline CDR1 and CDR2 sequences are SGHRS and YFSETQ. Between the trimmed V and J ends, which lost 0 bases and 5 bases, there was a span of 8 bases. This CDR3 is CASSLVPDETQYF. The CDR3 DNA is TGCGCCAGCAGCTTGGTCCCGGACGAGACCCAGTACTTC.

This rearrangement joins TRBV9 to TRBJ2-3; D gene unclear. The V gene's germline CDR1 is SGDLS and CDR2 YYNGEE. The V and J ends lost 4 bases and 6 bases respectively, with 15 bases between them. This CDR3 has 14 amino acids. The CDR3 loop reads CASSPRLLRDTQYF. Written as DNA, the CDR3 is TGTGCCAGCAGCCCTCGACTCCTCCGGGATACGCAGTATTTT. Variable domain in full (rest from reference TRBV9 and TRBJ2-3): DSGVTQTPKHLITATGQRVTLRCSPRSGDLSVYWYQQSLDQGLQFLIQYYNGEERAKGNILERFSAQQFPDLHSELNLSSLELGDSALYFCASSPRLLRDTQYFGPGTRLTVL.

This clonotype was detected a few times. This chain connects TRBV20-1 to TRBJ2-7; D unclear. Germline CDR1 is DFQATT and CDR2 is SNEGSKA (reference sequence). The CDR3 is 12 residues long. V was cut by 2 bases and J by 3 bases, with 8 bases left in between. The chain's CDR3 is CSARLRVYEQYF. DNA of the CDR3: TGCAGTGCTAGACTACGGGTCTACGAGCAGTACTTC.

This clonotype showed up just a few times. This chain connects TRBV12-3 or TRBV12-4 to TRBJ2-2; TRBD2 is a possible D gene (5 bases). Trimming took 6 bases from V and 6 from J, leaving 11 bases between them. The CDR3 runs 13 residues. The CDR3 sequence: CASRAEEAGELFF. In DNA form, the CDR3 reads TGTGCCAGCAGGGCGGAGGAGGCCGGGGAGCTGTTTTTT.

This clonotype was observed a few times. The chain employs TRBV5-5 and TRBJ1-1; D remains ambiguous. V was pared by 0 bases and J by 7 bases, with 16 bases between. Germline CDR1 reads SGHKS; CDR2 reads YYEKEE (reference sequence). This CDR3 contains 15 residues. The CDR3 nucleotides read TGTGCCAGCAGCTTGGTTCTGGGGAGGAGCGGTGAAGCTTTCTTT. The encoded protein is CASSLVLGRSGEAFF. The full variable domain, rest sourced from reference TRBV5-5 and TRBJ1-1, is DAGVTQSPTHLIKTRGQQVTLRCSPISGHKSVSWYQQVLGQGPQFIFQYYEKEERGRGNFPDRFSARQFPNYSSELNVNALLLGDSALYLCASSLVLGRSGEAFFGQGTRLTVV.

In this sample, this clonotype turned up many times. The chain employs TRBV24-1 and TRBJ2-1, with 7 bases identical to TRBD2. Germline CDR1 reads KGHDR; CDR2 reads SFDVKD. The CDR3 sequence is 16 residues long. The junction had 14 bases not matched to a gene; V was cut back by 6 bases and J by 7 bases. The CDR3 here is CATSSPHTGGSNEQFF. Here the CDR3 DNA reads TGTGCCACCAGTAGCCCCCACACGGGAGGATCGAATGAGCAGTTCTTC.

The table lists this clonotype with many counts. The rearrangement uses TRBV10-3 and TRBJ2-3; a possible D gene is TRBD2 (6 bases). Trimming took 6 bases from V and 0 from J, leaving 13 bases between them. Germline V lookup: CDR1 ENHRY, CDR2 SYGVKD. The CDR3 has 15 amino acids. CDR3 residues: CAISGRGFSTDTQYF. For the CDR3, the DNA is TGTGCCATCAGCGGGAGAGGTTTTAGCACAGATACGCAGTATTTT.

This chain joins TRBV6-2 or TRBV6-3 and TRBJ2-1; no clear D. V lost 2 bases and J 0 bases, leaving 8 bases between the germline ends. CDR3 length: 15 residues. Germline CDR1 MNHEY, CDR2 SVGEGT. The CDR3 nucleotides read TGTGCCAGCAGTTACGGCGGCCGCTCCTACAATGAGCAGTTCTTC. Protein sequence: CASSYGGRSYNEQFF.

This rearrangement joins TRBV20-1 to TRBJ1-2, with D uncertain. Germline values: CDR1 DFQATT, CDR2 SNEGSKA (reference sequence). The V end was cut by 3 bases, the J end by 2 bases, with 10 bases between. The CDR3 spans 13 residues. The CDR3 DNA sequence: TGCAGTGCTAGCCGGGAAGCAAACTATGGCTACACCTTC. Translating it yields CSASREANYGYTF.

The chain has TRBV7-2 and TRBJ1-6; tentatively, D is TRBD1 (6 bases). The length of the CDR3 is 13 residues. Germline CDR1 SGHTA, CDR2 FQGNSA. V was clipped by 4 bases and J by 6 bases, with 7 bases between them. The CDR3 DNA reads as TGTGCCAGCAGCTCAGGGGCTAATTCACCCCTCCACTTT. Its protein is CASSSGANSPLHF.

This clonotype was observed a handful of times. V and J are TRBV7-9 and TRBJ2-2; D remains unclear. Germline loops: CDR1 SEHNR, CDR2 FQNEAQ (reference sequence). Trimming removed 3 bases at V and 6 bases at J, with 11 bases between. The CDR3 is 14 residues long. The CDR3 sequence is CASSFGSQSGELFF. The DNA for the CDR3 is TGTGCCAGCAGCTTTGGGTCCCAATCCGGGGAGCTGTTTTTT.